One sample yielded the 17 T cell receptor beta chains listed below, sequenced in a study of early T cells in non-severe SARS-CoV-2 infection. TCRdb passed the 5' RACE reads through MiXCR, listing each CDR3 protein once. The data contain about 34,000 distinct CDR3 sequences, approximately 6% of them seen just once; the ten biggest clones take up around 8%. Sequencing used whole blood. Source of these receptors: an adult who was a healthcare worker with PCR-confirmed SARS-CoV-2 infection or an uninfected control (not recorded which).

This clonotype was recorded only once. The V gene is TRBV7-9, the J gene TRBJ2-3; TRBD2 aligns across 7 bases. CDR3 size: 15 residues. Germline CDR1 is SEHNR and CDR2 is FQNEAQ (reference sequence). With V trimmed by 1 base and J by 6 bases, 7 bases remained unmatched. DNA for the CDR3: TGTGCCAGCAGCTTAGTGCGGGGGACCGCGGATACGCAGTATTTT. Protein sequence: CASSLVRGTADTQYF.

This clonotype has ten or more counts. The gene calls are TRBV5-4 and TRBJ2-7; D gene unclear. V lost 2 bases to trimming and J lost 0 bases, with 12 bases between them. The CDR3 totals 15 residues. Germline V CDR1 and CDR2: SGHNT, YYREEE (reference sequence). In nucleotides, the CDR3 is TGTGCCAGCAGCTTCCGAATTTTAATCTCCTACGAGCAGTACTTC. Its translation: CASSFRILISYEQYF.

This clonotype was found many times. This sequence joins TRBV12-3 or TRBV12-4 and TRBJ1-5; a possible D gene is TRBD1 (6 bases). The CDR3 extends over 13 amino acids. Trimming took off 4 bases at V and 7 bases at J, with 11 bases between the two ends. Here the CDR3 reads CASSSRGRQPQHF. Here the CDR3 DNA reads TGTGCCAGCAGTTCACGGGGGCGGCAGCCCCAGCATTTT.

This clonotype was recorded at least ten times. The chain links TRBV5-6 to TRBJ2-4; D possibly corresponds to TRBD1 (5 bases). Germline V CDR1 and CDR2: SGHDT, YYEEEE. The CDR3 runs 19 residues. V gave up 1 base and J gave up 0 bases, with 20 bases separating them. The CDR3 DNA reads as TGTGCCAGCAGCTTGCGTAAAACAGGAACAAACTTAGCCAAAAACATTCAGTACTTC. Its translation is CASSLRKTGTNLAKNIQYF.

This clonotype was recorded at least ten times. This chain connects TRBV18 to TRBJ2-1; 9 bases agree with TRBD1. This CDR3 contains 17 residues. Germline V gives CDR1 KGHSH, CDR2 LQKENI. The V gene end was trimmed by 3 bases and the J gene end by 2 bases; junction bases not matched to a gene: 8. As DNA, the CDR3 is TGTGCCAGCTCACCTTCCGAGGGACAGGGACCCTACAATGAGCAGTTCTTC. Translated: CASSPSEGQGPYNEQFF. The full variable domain, in which reference TRBV18 and TRBJ2-1 provide the parts outside the CDR3, is NAGVMQNPRHLVRRRGQEARLRCSPMKGHSHVYWYRQLPEEGLKFMVYLQKENIIDESGMPKERFSAEFPKEGPSILRIQQVVRGDSAAYFCASSPSEGQGPYNEQFFGPGTRLTVL.

In its sample, this clonotype was seen many times. The CDR3 is CASSQDRDGYTF. The CDR3 bases are TGTGCCAGCAGCCAGGACAGGGATGGCTACACCTTC. The J gene is TRBJ1-2, the V gene TRBV7-9; 8 bases are shared with TRBD1. The length of the CDR3 is 12 residues. The germline gives CDR1 SEHNR, CDR2 FQNEAQ (reference sequence). Unmatched junction bases numbered 2, after V lost 5 bases and J lost 6 bases.

This clonotype was recorded many times. The chain links TRBV28 to TRBJ1-2, with D uncertain. Per the germline V gene, CDR1 is MDHEN and CDR2 is SYDVKM. The V end lost 4 bases, the J end lost 4 bases, and 10 bases lay between the germline ends. The CDR3 loop spans 13 amino acids. The CDR3 is CASSSGTRYGYTF. The CDR3, as DNA: TGTGCCAGCAGTTCGGGCACACGCTATGGCTACACCTTC.

Many counts were recorded for this clonotype. V and J are TRBV13 and TRBJ2-3; D remains ambiguous. V dropped 4 bases and J dropped 0 bases, with 14 bases sitting between them. The CDR3 runs to 16 residues. Germline CDR1 is PRHDT and CDR2 is FYEKMQ (reference sequence). CDR3 nucleotide sequence: TGTGCCAGCAGCTCGGCAGCCCCCACTAGCACAGATACGCAGTATTTT. It specifies CASSSAAPTSTDTQYF.

This clonotype was counted many times. The chain has TRBV5-1 and TRBJ1-2, with 7 bases lining up with TRBD1. The J segment lost 0 bases and the V segment lost 4 bases, leaving 6 bases of the junction unmatched. This CDR3 has 15 amino acids. The germline V gene encodes CDR1 SGHRS and CDR2 YFSETQ. The CDR3 DNA follows: TGCGCCAGCAGCCCCAAAGGGACAGCTAACTATGGCTACACCTTC. Its protein is CASSPKGTANYGYTF.

V and J are TRBV7-2 and TRBJ2-3, with D perhaps TRBD2 (5 bases). V was shortened by 5 bases and J by 5 bases, with 17 bases between the two germline ends. Germline loops: CDR1 SGHTA, CDR2 FQGNSA. The CDR3 sequence is 15 residues long. CDR3 sequence: CASSPQDGDIDTQYF. For the CDR3, the DNA is TGTGCCAGCAGCCCCCAAGACGGGGATATAGATACGCAGTATTTT. Looking up the rest from reference TRBV7-2 and TRBJ2-3 gives the full variable domain: GAGVSQSPSNKVTEKGKDVELRCDPISGHTALYWYRQSLGQGLEFLIYFQGNSAPDKSGLPSDRFSAERTGGSVSTLTIQRTQQEDSAVYLCASSPQDGDIDTQYFGPGTRLTVL.

This clonotype was detected only a few times. V usage is TRBV6-6 and J usage is TRBJ2-3, with D hard to call. V lost 1 base and J lost 1, with 12 bases in between. CDR3 length: 16 amino acids. Germline lookup yields CDR1 MNHNY and CDR2 SVGAGI (reference sequence). The CDR3 loop reads CASSYLHFPGTDTQYF. The CDR3 DNA sequence: TGTGCCAGCAGTTACTTGCACTTCCCCGGCACAGATACGCAGTATTTT.

This clonotype was seen at least ten times. J is TRBJ2-1 and V is TRBV2; D is tentatively TRBD1 or TRBD2 (6 bases each). Germline CDR1 is SNHLY and CDR2 is FYNNEI. V lost 1 base, J lost 0 bases, and 16 bases lay in between. The CDR3 loop spans 18 amino acids. CDR3 nucleotides: TGTGCCAGCAGTGAAGGGACTACCAGGGGCAGCTCCTACAATGAGCAGTTCTTC. Translation gives CASSEGTTRGSSYNEQFF.

This clonotype was observed many times. The chain is built from TRBV20-1 and TRBJ1-5; D remains unclear. The germline CDR1 and CDR2 sequences are DFQATT and SNEGSKA (reference sequence). V shed 3 bases and J shed 1 base, with 10 bases lying between them. The length of the CDR3 is 14 residues. CDR3 residues: CSAREGGSNQPQHF. The CDR3 nucleotides read TGCAGTGCTAGGGAGGGTGGGAGCAATCAGCCCCAGCATTTT.

The chain is built from TRBV5-6 and TRBJ2-5; 8 positions match TRBD1. CDR1 and CDR2 from the germline V gene are SGHDT and YYEEEE. J was trimmed by 2 bases and V by 1 base; bases with no gene match: 1. This CDR3 has 14 residues. Written as DNA, the CDR3 is TGTGCCAGCAGCTTGCAGGGGGCGCAAGAGACCCAGTACTTC. Its translation is CASSLQGAQETQYF.

This clonotype was recorded at least ten times. The rearrangement links TRBV18 to TRBJ1-1; D remains ambiguous. Germline assignment: CDR1 KGHSH and CDR2 LQKENI. The CDR3 sequence is 12 residues long. The V and J ends lost 1 base and 1 base respectively, with 1 base between them. CDR3 amino acids: CASSPQNTEAFF. The CDR3 coding sequence is TGTGCCAGCTCACCACAGAACACTGAAGCTTTCTTT.

This clonotype has at least ten counts. The CDR3, as DNA: TGTGCCAGCAGGCCACCTTTCACAGGGGTCCATGGCTACACCTTC. This encodes CASRPPFTGVHGYTF. J is TRBJ1-2 and V is TRBV11-2, with TRBD1 matching 7 bases. The CDR3 extends over 15 amino acids. The V and J ends lost 6 bases and 6 bases, in that order; junction bases with no gene match: 13. The germline V gene encodes CDR1 SGHAT and CDR2 FQNNGV.

The sample holds many counts of this clonotype. The chain is built from TRBV28 and TRBJ1-1; D is undetermined. This CDR3 contains 14 residues. CDR1 is MDHEN, CDR2 SYDVKM, per germline. Trimming shortened V by 3 bases and J by 2 bases, and 10 bases separated the two germline ends. As DNA, the CDR3 is TGTGCCAGCAGTTTTCGGGGATTCAACACTGAAGCTTTCTTT. It encodes CASSFRGFNTEAFF. Based on the CDR3 plus reference TRBV28 and TRBJ1-1, the full variable domain is DVKVTQSSRYLVKRTGEKVFLECVQDMDHENMFWYRQDPGLGLRLIYFSYDVKMKEKGDIPEGYSVSREKKERFSLILESASTNQTSMYLCASSFRGFNTEAFFGQGTRLTVV.